The following is a T cell receptor beta chain sequence with its context. Its antigen is not yet known. No much larger clone exists at a distance of one base, and base qualities are not known. Different DNA sequences within this sample yield the same CDR3. These data originate in a study of T cell responses to AZD1222 COVID-19 vaccine (dated by TCRdb to about 2021). Broadly, across the study: AZD1222 recipients with second doses at about 4 weeks or about 12 weeks were pooled, because spike-specific TCR depth and breadth did not differ between schedules. A total of 233 trial participants underwent TCR sequencing, of whom about 200 had received two doses of AZD1222 and around 26 had received two doses of the MenACWY control vaccine. Enrollment into the trials was organized by age into subgroups of 18-55, 56-69 and 70-plus years, and those subgroups contained roughly 140, 27 and 60 TCR-sequenced participants, respectively. The study at large found these results: Epitopes outside the regions mutated in the B.1.351 and B.1.1.7 variants were reportedly recognized by nearly half of the unique spike-specific TCRs. Conclusions about previously exposed vaccinees are limited because only six or seven AZD1222 recipients were SARS-CoV-2 seropositive at baseline. Most participants were white British and females outnumbered males, and the authors suggested that clonal diversity may have been underestimated. In the small 56-69-year group, the increase in depth fell short of significance, most likely because of low power. Because no samples from the day 14 peak response were available, repertoires could be characterized only after the peak T cell response. The whole spike protein was spanned by vaccine-associated CD4 TCRs, and dominant responses were seen in regions 160-218 and 743-854. Spike-specific TCR breadth and depth rose significantly after two AZD1222 doses compared with day 0 and with MenACWY recipients.

The time point label for this specimen denotes: baseline before first vaccination. Vaccinee samples were obtained from the UK trials COV001 and COV002, which included a single-blind randomized controlled phase 2/3 trial of AZD1222 (ChAdOx1 nCoV-19) in healthy adults. Trial participant PBMC samples were collected at day 0 and day 28 after the second dose for TCRbeta chain sequencing. V is trimmed back by 0 bases and J by 5 bases, and the junction contains 1 base that no gene match accounts for. The CDR3 holds 13 amino acids from the cysteine to the phenylalanine. Only the CDR3 region is kept as DNA, spanning 39 bases read in frame from base 1. CDR1 and CDR2, looked up from the germline V gene, are SGHRS and YFSETQ. The CDR3 regions of human TCRbeta chains were analyzed by immunosequencing. The source study handled its data this way. TCRs in the repertoires were matched against a reference library of SARS-CoV-2-specific TCRs that had been generated with the MIRA antigen-specificity platform. Breadth was defined as the fraction of unique TCRs that were SARS-CoV-2-associated, and depth was defined as the fraction of total T cells that were SARS-CoV-2-associated. Using the MIRA data, every spike-specific TCR was mapped to the spike region that the TCR reacted to and assigned to either a CD4 or a CD8 class. Log10-transformed breadth and depth values were compared by one-way ANOVA with Sidak's multiple comparisons tests. In TCRdb, the immuneACCESS table is reduced to in-frame sequences with V and J assigned. These tables do not hold every clone; where another copy was compared, an unresolved V gene accounts for under half, and the others remain unexplained. V, J and clone size were drawn from that table, and D and trimming were deduced from the DNA. In this sample the table shows about 150,000 clones, 85% to 95% of which occur a single time. 1.5% to 2% of the sample rests with the top ten.

The sequence derives from an adult in good health. Material: peripheral blood, obtained on day 0 of AZD1222 vaccination. The chain links TRBV5-1 with TRBJ1-1, with 7 junctional bases fitting TRBD1. This receptor has the CDR3 CASSLDRGTEAFF. Read as DNA, the sequence is TGCGCCAGCAGCTTGGACAGGGGAACTGAAGCTTTCTTT.